Here is one T cell receptor (beta chain) with its context. The sample comes from a study of cytomegalovirus exposure and HLA in healthy donors. PCR used 60 Vbeta primers and 13 Jbeta primers. Libraries were prepared by immunoSEQ multiplex PCR; TCRdb keeps only in-frame clonotypes and omits some of them. The table records 180,000 or so clones, nearly 80% of them present only once. The germline V gene has CDR1 SGDLS and CDR2 YYNGEE. The ends were cut back, 3 bases at V and 2 bases at J, with 19 bases in the middle. This CDR3 spans 17 amino acids. Sequenced sample: PBMCs. The chain uses TRBV9 and TRBJ2-3, with D tentatively TRBD1 (6 bases). The source of this sequence is a man in his forties in good health and CMV-seropositive. DNA of the CDR3: TGTGCCAGCAGCGATTATCAGGGGTCTAAATACACAGATACGCAGTATTTT. Translating it yields CASSDYQGSKYTDTQYF.